This is a list of T cell receptor beta chains from one sample in a study of T cells expressing NK-cell markers. TCRdb reprocessed the 5' RACE reads and stores each CDR3 protein as one record, lacking DNA. This sample's table reports 500,000 or so distinct CDR3 sequences. Sample: blood T cells: a sorted CD56 or NKG2C T cell subset, CD4+ or CD8+ T cells, or bulk PBMC T cells (not recorded which). The receptors come from a man aged 18 to 29 in good health. The CDR3 runs from the conserved cysteine through the conserved F or W.

TRBV12-5,TRBJ2-5,CASGLVLAGGPQETQYF
TRBV12-3/TRBV12-4,TRBJ2-1,CASSFLAGGQIGQFF
TRBV7-2,TRBJ2-7,CASSLALGGGSYEQYF
TRBV12-3/TRBV12-4,TRBJ1-2,CASSNAGAYGYTF
TRBV3-1,TRBJ2-6,CASSQDSVVRSGANVLTF
TRBV7-2,TRBJ2-7,CASSLDVRSFYEQYF
TRBV27,TRBJ2-3,CASSSRDTQYF
TRBV7-3,TRBJ2-5,CASSPGTSGSQETQYF
TRBV7-8,TRBJ2-3,CASSPKRAPDTQYF
TRBV20-1,TRBJ2-5,CSARDKAQGGAQETQYF
TRBV2,TRBJ1-6,CASSEVSVPLHF
TRBV4-3,TRBJ2-7,CASSQERDRGSEQYF
TRBV29-1,TRBJ1-2,CSANSGGAGYTF
TRBV5-6,TRBJ2-5,CASSLVAGQGETQYF
TRBV5-1,TRBJ2-1,CASSLVEREVSYNEQFF
TRBV29-1,TRBJ2-7,CSVGGRDRGIYEQYF
TRBV6-5,TRBJ2-2,CASSYSKTGTRELFF
TRBV6-1,TRBJ2-2,CASSHTPGGYGELFF
TRBV24-1,TRBJ2-5,CATSDSGRGGETQYF
TRBV20-1,TRBJ2-7,CSARQENRYEQYF
TRBV12-3/TRBV12-4,TRBJ1-1,CASSPDGGRNTEAFF
TRBV15,TRBJ1-6,CATRRTGGNSPLHF
TRBV7-2,TRBJ2-1,CASSSTGGALGEQFF
TRBV9,TRBJ1-2,CASSVKGQLNYGYTF
TRBV15,TRBJ1-1,CATSRRGLLMNTEAFF
TRBV30,TRBJ2-5,CAWSSGTGRETQYF
TRBV4-3,TRBJ1-6,CASSQDPESGSPLHF
TRBV20-1,TRBJ2-3,CSVDGGTDTQYF
TRBV18,TRBJ1-6,CASSPPGFNSPLHF
TRBV10-1,TRBJ2-1,CASKRPGGPSWNEQFF
TRBV6-5,TRBJ2-2,CASSLGLAINTGELFF
TRBV6-2/TRBV6-3,TRBJ2-2,CANPLRVGWREGPKDGELFF
TRBV24-1,TRBJ2-1,CATSDVTSGSLDEQFF
TRBV5-6,TRBJ1-1,CASSPDRAAEAFF
TRBV29-1,TRBJ2-1,CSVEGSGKSYNEQFF
TRBV24-1,TRBJ2-1,CATSDGTTTYNEQFF
TRBV6-1,TRBJ2-3,CASSGSRLAGGPDTQYF
TRBV7-9,TRBJ2-1,CASSLAGAPNNEQFF
TRBV12-3/TRBV12-4,TRBJ2-2,CASSLMDGRAGTGELFF
TRBV7-9,TRBJ2-2,CASTRGERRITGELFF
TRBV28,TRBJ1-3,CASSLGLHSGNTIYF
TRBV25-1,TRBJ2-2,CASSDPLKTGELFF
TRBV27,TRBJ2-2,CASSSAGLPGELFF
TRBV6-4,TRBJ2-1,CASSDSTNYNEQFF
TRBV6-5,TRBJ2-1,CASSTFASAYNEQFF
TRBV12-3/TRBV12-4,TRBJ2-6,CASSFRGGRVWSLGANVLTF
TRBV5-5,TRBJ2-1,CASIQNPIAGGHNEQFF
TRBV27,TRBJ2-6,CASSFGGRSGANVLTF
TRBV5-1,TRBJ2-5,CASSWTWGRQETQYF
TRBV20-1,TRBJ2-3,CSAFDRRVPDTQYF
TRBV12-3/TRBV12-4,TRBJ1-2,CASSIQGIRHIGYTF
TRBV27,TRBJ2-1,CASRRRGVEQFF
TRBV11-2,TRBJ2-7,CASRTSYRTRSYEQYF
TRBV20-1,TRBJ1-2,CSATRQAGGYTF
TRBV29-1,TRBJ1-3,CSVQDSPSPGNTIYF
TRBV24-1,TRBJ2-3,CATSDASGRTPGDTQYF